The present entry profiles one T cell receptor beta chain with its context. As yet, its antigen is unknown. This specimen comes from a study of cytomegalovirus exposure and HLA in healthy donors. Study results and caveats: According to reports, the classifier identified cytomegalovirus status with high specificity and sensitivity. Clusters of TCRs from the first cohort tended to co-occur in the roughly 120 validation repertoires (as a later analysis found).

V was trimmed by 2 bases and J by 1 base, leaving 9 bases between them. The CDR3 extends over 15 amino acids. CDR1 and CDR2 (germline): SGHTA, FQGNSA. Sequenced by immunoSEQ multiplex PCR; TCRdb stores in-frame clones only, minus some. The sample holds about 250,000 clones, about 87% seen once. This chain uses TRBV7-2 with TRBJ1-5; maybe TRBD1 (6 bases). The receptor comes from a man between 18 and 35 years old in good health and CMV-seronegative. The sample was PBMCs. The CDR3 here is CASSLTQGSNQPQHF. Written as DNA, the CDR3 is TGTGCCAGCAGCTTAACGCAGGGGAGCAATCAGCCCCAGCATTTT.